This is a list of T cell receptor beta chains from one sample in a study of blood T cell repertoires in COVID-19. The assay was immunoSEQ multiplex PCR, and TCRdb's table has in-frame clones only and misses some. In the table there are roughly 310,000 clones, around 87% of which are singletons. Sequencing was carried out using peripheral blood. The origin of the receptors is a woman between 45 and 65 years old with active or convalescent COVID-19. Both conserved end residues are part of each CDR3. The order of the fields is V gene, clone size, D gene, CDR3 length, J gene, CDR3 DNA, CDR3 protein. A D gene is named only where the DNA matches it firmly. A clone size is listed for some rows: how often the clone was seen (once, few, many), or a class if it is expanded.

V gene: TRBV29-1; clone size: .; D gene: TRBD1; CDR3 length: 14; J gene: TRBJ1-1; CDR3 DNA: TGCAGCGTCTCCGGGACAGGGGGCGTCACTGAAGCTTTCTTT; CDR3 protein: CSVSGTGGVTEAFF
V gene: TRBV7-6; clone size: .; D gene: .; CDR3 length: 15; J gene: TRBJ1-6; CDR3 DNA: TGTGCCAGCAGCTTAGAGACGGGGTATAATTCACCCCTCCACTTT; CDR3 protein: CASSLETGYNSPLHF
V gene: TRBV30; clone size: .; D gene: TRBD2; CDR3 length: 18; J gene: TRBJ2-2; CDR3 DNA: TGTGCCTCGGCGTCTGGGACTAGCGGGAGGAGGGACACCGGGGAGCTGTTTTTT; CDR3 protein: CASASGTSGRRDTGELFF
V gene: TRBV7-9; clone size: .; D gene: TRBD2; CDR3 length: 18; J gene: TRBJ2-7; CDR3 DNA: TGTGCCAGCAGCTCCCCATGGACTAGCGGGAGAACTCCTCTCGAGCAGTACTTC; CDR3 protein: CASSSPWTSGRTPLEQYF
V gene: TRBV29-1; clone size: .; D gene: TRBD1; CDR3 length: 14; J gene: TRBJ1-5; CDR3 DNA: TGCAGCGTTGGGGGGACAGGGGGCGCAGAGCCCCAGCATTTT; CDR3 protein: CSVGGTGGAEPQHF
V gene: TRBV9; clone size: .; D gene: .; CDR3 length: 15; J gene: TRBJ2-5; CDR3 DNA: TGTGCCAGCAGCGTAAGAAATAGCCCGCAAGAGACCCAGTACTTC; CDR3 protein: CASSVRNSPQETQYF
V gene: TRBV7-2; clone size: once; D gene: .; CDR3 length: 14; J gene: TRBJ1-6; CDR3 DNA: TGTGCCAGCAGCTTAACAGGAGGGATTTCACCCCTCCACTTT; CDR3 protein: CASSLTGGISPLHF
V gene: TRBV4-3; clone size: .; D gene: .; CDR3 length: 15; J gene: TRBJ1-3; CDR3 DNA: TGCGCCAGCAGCCAAGACGGACAGTCTGGAAACACCATATATTTT; CDR3 protein: CASSQDGQSGNTIYF
V gene: TRBV4-2; clone size: .; D gene: .; CDR3 length: 13; J gene: TRBJ1-2; CDR3 DNA: TGTGCCAGCAGCCAAGATGGGGAGAGAGGCTACACCTTC; CDR3 protein: CASSQDGERGYTF
V gene: TRBV5-1; clone size: .; D gene: TRBD2; CDR3 length: 17; J gene: TRBJ2-2; CDR3 DNA: TGCGCCAGCAGCCCCTTGCGAACTAGCGGGAGCACCGGGGAGCTGTTTTTT; CDR3 protein: CASSPLRTSGSTGELFF
V gene: TRBV5-5; clone size: .; D gene: .; CDR3 length: 17; J gene: TRBJ1-3; CDR3 DNA: TGTGCCAGCAGCTTGGCGTCTGGGGGAGGCGCTGGAAACACCATATATTTT; CDR3 protein: CASSLASGGGAGNTIYF
V gene: TRBV6-5; clone size: .; D gene: .; CDR3 length: 15; J gene: TRBJ2-7; CDR3 DNA: TGTGCCAGCAGTCGTCCCAGCAGGGCACCCTTCGAGCAGTACTTC; CDR3 protein: CASSRPSRAPFEQYF
V gene: TRBV2; clone size: few; D gene: TRBD1; CDR3 length: 15; J gene: TRBJ1-3; CDR3 DNA: TGTGCCAGCACCTTGGACAGGCTCGAGGGAAACACCATATATTTT; CDR3 protein: CASTLDRLEGNTIYF
V gene: TRBV25-1; clone size: .; D gene: .; CDR3 length: 15; J gene: TRBJ1-6; CDR3 DNA: TGTGCCAGCAGTGAACAGGGGATAAGGGGTTCACCCCTCCACTTT; CDR3 protein: CASSEQGIRGSPLHF
V gene: TRBV18; clone size: .; D gene: .; CDR3 length: 15; J gene: TRBJ1-3; CDR3 DNA: TGTGCCAGCTCACCAATGCAGGGTTCTGGAAACACCATATATTTT; CDR3 protein: CASSPMQGSGNTIYF
V gene: TRBV25-1; clone size: .; D gene: .; CDR3 length: 15; J gene: TRBJ2-7; CDR3 DNA: TGTGCCAGCAGTGAATTCGCAGGGGTCTCCTACGAGCAGTACTTC; CDR3 protein: CASSEFAGVSYEQYF
V gene: TRBV5-4; clone size: .; D gene: .; CDR3 length: 16; J gene: TRBJ1-4; CDR3 DNA: TGTGCCAGCAGCTTGGATGGCAGGGGAAGATATGAAAAACTGTTTTTT; CDR3 protein: CASSLDGRGRYEKLFF
V gene: TRBV4-1; clone size: once; D gene: TRBD1; CDR3 length: 18; J gene: TRBJ1-2; CDR3 DNA: TGCGCCAGCAGCCAAGATCAGGGACAGAGATCCCCTAACTATGGCTACACCTTC; CDR3 protein: CASSQDQGQRSPNYGYTF
V gene: TRBV28; clone size: .; D gene: .; CDR3 length: 15; J gene: TRBJ1-1; CDR3 DNA: TGTGCCAGCAGTTTAGCCCCGGGGGGTGCCAGGGGAGCTTTCTTT; CDR3 protein: CASSLAPGGARGAFF
V gene: TRBV28; clone size: .; D gene: .; CDR3 length: 16; J gene: TRBJ1-2; CDR3 DNA: TGTGCCAGCAGTTTACCCCTCGGGGGATATAACTATGGCTACACCTTC; CDR3 protein: CASSLPLGGYNYGYTF
V gene: TRBV11-1; clone size: few; D gene: .; CDR3 length: 14; J gene: TRBJ1-2; CDR3 DNA: TGTGCCAGCAGCTTTTATCCAGGACACCATGGCTACACCTTC; CDR3 protein: CASSFYPGHHGYTF
V gene: TRBV6-5; clone size: .; D gene: .; CDR3 length: 16; J gene: TRBJ2-3; CDR3 DNA: TGTGCCAGCAGTTACGAGGGAGGGGGGAGCAAAGATACGCAGTATTTT; CDR3 protein: CASSYEGGGSKDTQYF
V gene: TRBV24-1; clone size: .; D gene: TRBD2; CDR3 length: 19; J gene: TRBJ2-2; CDR3 DNA: TGTGCCACCCCTTCCCCGAGGCTAGCGGGAGGGCCAGACACCGGGGAGCTGTTTTTT; CDR3 protein: CATPSPRLAGGPDTGELFF
V gene: TRBV10-3; clone size: .; D gene: .; CDR3 length: 14; J gene: TRBJ2-1; CDR3 DNA: TGTGCCATCAGTGCTATAGGGACTTTGGATGAGCAGTTCTTC; CDR3 protein: CAISAIGTLDEQFF
V gene: TRBV5-5; clone size: .; D gene: TRBD1; CDR3 length: 15; J gene: TRBJ2-5; CDR3 DNA: TGTGCCAGCGGAGGGGGACAGGGGTTCAGGGAGACCCAGTACTTC; CDR3 protein: CASGGGQGFRETQYF
V gene: TRBV10-1; clone size: .; D gene: .; CDR3 length: 18; J gene: TRBJ1-3; CDR3 DNA: TGCGCCACCAATTATTATTCCGGACAGCCCGGGTGGGGAAACACCATATATTTT; CDR3 protein: CATNYYSGQPGWGNTIYF